The 26 T cell receptor beta chains below were found in one sample sequenced in a study of CD8+CD57+ T cells in acquired aplastic anemia. CDR3 and TCR beta VDJ profiling relied on a genomic DNA template. TCRdb passed the reads through MiXCR, listing each CDR3 protein once. This repertoire shows about 420,000 distinct CDR3 sequences, 65% to 80% found once; its top ten account for under 5%. The sequenced sample consisted of sorted CD4+, CD8+, or CD8+CD57+ T cells (not recorded which) from PBMCs. The receptors stem from a human donor in good health, serving as a control.

This clonotype was picked up one time. This is likely a read error, given that the CDR3 carries no conserved phenylalanine or tryptophan at its end. No DNA is shown, since the ends of the CDR3 on it are uncertain; the CDR3 is the one TCRdb lists. The chain's CDR3 is CASSSEVYGDKFG. The rearrangement links TRBV7-2 to TRBJ2-7. The germline gives CDR1 SGHTA, CDR2 FQGNSA. From its first to its last residue, the CDR3 has 13 amino acids.

Notes on this clonotype: A single base separates this from a much larger clone, so it may be a read error. This chain connects TRBV4-2 to TRBJ2-2; D might be TRBD1 or TRBD2, each matching 5 bases. Trimming pared 1 base from V and 6 bases from J, leaving 12 bases between. This CDR3 is 15 amino acids long. The V gene's germline CDR1 is LGHNA and CDR2 YNFKEQ. This CDR3 is CASSQGSGRAGELFF. The DNA of the CDR3 is TGTGCCAGCAGCCAAGGATCGGGGCGGGCCGGGGAGCTGTTTTTT.

The chain uses TRBV12-3 or TRBV12-4 and TRBJ2-7; 7 bases map to TRBD1. This CDR3 has 12 amino acids. With 6 bases clipped from V and 6 bases from J, the junction kept 5 bases outside the gene matches. CDR3 sequence reads: CASSSGQVEQYF. CDR3 DNA sequence: TGTGCCAGCAGCTCAGGACAGGTCGAGCAGTACTTC.

This clonotype was observed at least ten times. The chain couples TRBV9 to TRBJ2-5, with TRBD2 identical over 8 bases. J was trimmed by 3 bases and V by 7 bases; bases with no gene match: 8. The germline V gene encodes CDR1 SGDLS and CDR2 YYNGEE. The CDR3 is made up of 14 amino acids. The CDR3, as DNA: TGTGCCAGCGGGTATTCGGGGGGGGAAGAGACCCAGTACTTC. It is translated as CASGYSGGEETQYF.

This clonotype was seen only once. The V and J genes are TRBV5-1 and TRBJ2-7, with 9 bases fitting TRBD1. Germline assignment: CDR1 SGHRS and CDR2 YFSETQ. V trimming: 0 bases; J trimming: 10 bases; junction bases outside the gene matches: 2. The CDR3 loop spans 12 amino acids. The CDR3 DNA reads as TGCGCCAGCAGCTTGGGACAGGGGGATCAGTACTTC. This encodes CASSLGQGDQYF.

This clonotype was picked up many times. The chain carries TRBV20-1 and TRBJ2-7; D may be TRBD1 (5 bases). Germline loops: CDR1 DFQATT, CDR2 SNEGSKA (reference sequence). Trimming cost V 3 bases and J 0 bases, with 18 bases left between them. The CDR3 is 16 amino acids. CDR3 residues: CSASPPAGSSSYEQYF. In DNA form, the CDR3 reads TGCAGTGCTAGCCCGCCGGCAGGGTCGAGCTCCTACGAGCAGTACTTC.

This clonotype has just a few counts. The chain carries TRBV5-5 and TRBJ2-5, with D tentatively TRBD1 (6 bases). V was shortened by 0 bases and J by 5 bases, with 17 bases between the two germline ends. This CDR3 comprises 16 residues. Germline V gives CDR1 SGHKS, CDR2 YYEKEE (reference sequence). CDR3 sequence: CASSLARGYLWETQYF. DNA of the CDR3: TGTGCCAGCAGCTTGGCCAGGGGTTATTTGTGGGAGACCCAGTACTTC.

Comment on this clonotype: The junction shows a germline mismatch at one end, possibly a read error. The rearrangement uses TRBV2 and TRBJ1-2; maybe TRBD1 (5 bases). The CDR3 runs 15 residues. CDR1 and CDR2 from the germline V gene are SNHLY and FYNNEI. CDR3 residues: CASSQPGSGEPCYTF. In DNA, the CDR3 is TGCGCCAGCAGCCAGCCAGGGAGCGGGGAACCCTGCTACACCTTC. Drawing the rest from reference TRBV2 and TRBJ1-2, the complete variable domain is EPEVTQTPSHQVTQMGQEVILRCVPISNHLYFYWYRQILGQKVEFLVSFYNNEISEKSEIFDDQFSVERPDGSNFTLKIRSTKLEDSAMYFCASSQPGSGEPCYTFGSGTRLTVV.

The chain links TRBV2 to TRBJ1-4; D is unclear. The CDR3 runs 15 residues. Germline-derived CDR1 and CDR2 are SNHLY and FYNNEI. Trimming removed 10 bases from V and 14 bases from J, with 29 bases in between. CDR3 protein: CAISRQRGSTGKLFF. CDR3 nucleotide sequence: TGTGCCATCAGCCGGCAGCGCGGTAGCACCGGGAAGCTGTTTTTT.

Comments on this clonotype: The CDR3 does not close with the conserved phenylalanine or tryptophan, likely indicating a read error. It is unclear where the CDR3 begins or ends on the DNA, so no DNA is shown, and the CDR3 is as TCRdb lists it. The V call is TRBV9, the J call TRBJ1-1. The CDR3 extends over 13 residues, inclusive of both ends. Germline CDR1 reads SGDLS; CDR2 reads YYNGEE. The CDR3 region is CASSVSGGTTGVL.

This chain joins TRBV5-1 and TRBJ2-2; possibly TRBD1 for D (5 bases). In germline, CDR1 is SGHRS, CDR2 YFSETQ. The CDR3 is 15 residues long. The V end was cut by 2 bases, the J end by 7 bases, with 15 bases between. In DNA, the CDR3 is TGCGCCAGCAGCTTTGGACATGAATTTGACGGGGAGCTGTTTTTT. It yields the protein CASSFGHEFDGELFF.

In its sample, this clonotype was seen many times. The chain uses TRBV19 and TRBJ1-6, with D unclear. The germline gives CDR1 LNHDA, CDR2 SQIVND (reference sequence). The CDR3 spans 16 residues. V lost 0 bases, J lost 10 bases, and 16 bases lay in between. CDR3 in amino acids: CASSIDSRRFVSPLHF. CDR3 coding DNA: TGTGCCAGTAGTATAGATTCCAGGAGGTTTGTCTCACCCCTCCACTTT.

The table lists this clonotype with many counts. The chain carries TRBV12-3 or TRBV12-4 and TRBJ2-3, with TRBD1 matching 8 bases. CDR3 length equals 14 residues. V dropped 5 bases and J dropped 7; count of bases not matched to a gene: 8. This CDR3 reads CASSHSDRENTQYF. The CDR3 region has the DNA TGTGCCAGCAGTCACTCGGACAGGGAAAATACGCAGTATTTT.

The CDR3 loop is CASSQTTGTLAGANVLTF. The CDR3 DNA is TGTGCCAGCAGCCAAACAACCGGGACCCTCGCTGGGGCCAACGTCCTGACTTTC. The chain links TRBV7-9 to TRBJ2-6, with D perhaps being TRBD1 or TRBD2 (5 bases each). Germline V CDR1 and CDR2: SEHNR, FQNEAQ (reference sequence). V dropped 5 bases and J dropped 2 bases, with 19 bases sitting between them. The CDR3 contains 18 residues.

A word on this clonotype: The junction shows a germline mismatch at one end, possibly a read error. The chain has TRBV7-2 and TRBJ2-7, with 8 bases that match TRBD2. Germline V lookup: CDR1 SGHTA, CDR2 FQGNSA. The length of the CDR3 is 14 residues. The chain's CDR3 is CASSSRRGGRKNCF. The CDR3 DNA reads TGTGCCAGCAGCTCCAGACGGGGGGGACGGAAAAACTGTTTC.

Points on this clonotype: The conserved phenylalanine or tryptophan is not found at the CDR3 terminus, so this likely reflects a read error. The limits of the CDR3 on the DNA are not certain, so only TCRdb's listed CDR3 is given. This chain uses TRBV19 with TRBJ1-4; TRBD1 is the table's D call and was not checked against the DNA. Per the germline V gene, CDR1 is LNHDA and CDR2 is SQIVND (reference sequence). The CDR3 is 14 residues long, ends included. The CDR3 loop reads CASSILPWSQHFGV.

This clonotype was recorded a few times. J is TRBJ2-7 and V is TRBV2; D is ambiguous. V was trimmed by 5 bases and J by 0 bases, leaving 2 bases between them. This CDR3 contains 11 residues. CDR1 and CDR2 from the germline V gene are SNHLY and FYNNEI. Here the CDR3 DNA reads TGTGCCAGCAGTTACTCCTACGAGCAGTACTTC. As protein: CASSYSYEQYF. Complete variable domain (other parts from reference TRBV2 and TRBJ2-7): EPEVTQTPSHQVTQMGQEVILRCVPISNHLYFYWYRQILGQKVEFLVSFYNNEISEKSEIFDDQFSVERPDGSNFTLKIRSTKLEDSAMYFCASSYSYEQYFGPGTRLTVT.

Ten or more counts support this clonotype. The chain combines TRBV7-6 with TRBJ2-1; the D gene is possibly TRBD1 (7 bases). From germline, CDR1 is SGHVS and CDR2 FNYEAQ. This CDR3 contains 14 residues. Trimming removed 6 bases at V and 6 bases at J, with 15 bases between. In nucleotides, the CDR3 is TGTGCCAGCAGTGCGGGACAGCTCCTCAATGAGCAGTTCTTC. This codes for CASSAGQLLNEQFF.

About this clonotype: A read error is likely, as this CDR3 ends without the conserved phenylalanine or tryptophan. Because the CDR3's place on the DNA is in doubt, the DNA is left out and the CDR3 is given as listed by TCRdb. The rearrangement uses TRBV20-1 and TRBJ1-2; no DNA check was done on the table's D call, TRBD1. The CDR3 length equals 10 residues, ends included. CDR1 DFQATT and CDR2 SNEGSKA come from the germline V gene (reference sequence). The CDR3 sequence is CSARPGGYEI.

This clonotype was detected ten times or more. The CDR3 DNA reads TGTGCCAGCAGCCAAGCTACAACCTCTAATGAAAAACTGTTTTTT. Translating it yields CASSQATTSNEKLFF. The chain is built from TRBV3-1 and TRBJ1-4; D is undetermined. The CDR3 has 15 residues. Trimming pared 1 base from V and 3 bases from J, leaving 9 bases between. Germline CDR1 and CDR2: LGHDT and YNNKEL (reference sequence).

This sequence joins TRBV7-9 and TRBJ2-7; D may be TRBD2 (6 bases). From germline, CDR1 is SEHNR and CDR2 FQNEAQ (reference sequence). V was cut by 7 bases and J by 5 bases, with 15 bases left in between. This CDR3 comprises 13 residues. The CDR3: CASTRREQNEQYF. The CDR3 DNA reads as TGTGCCAGCACCAGACGGGAGCAGAACGAGCAGTACTTC.

V gene TRBV20-1 combines with J gene TRBJ2-7, with D possibly TRBD2 on 5 matching bases. Trimming removed 6 bases at V and 5 bases at J, with 11 bases between. The CDR3 loop spans 11 amino acids. Germline V gene sequence: CDR1 DFQATT, CDR2 SNEGSKA (reference sequence). CDR3 sequence reads: CSAEAGHEQYV. CDR3 nucleotide sequence: TGCAGTGCCGAGGCGGGCCACGAGCAGTACGTC.

This clonotype was observed at least ten times. The gene calls are TRBV6-4 and TRBJ1-1; a weak D match, TRBD1 (6 bases). V was clipped by 7 bases and J by 6 bases, with 18 bases between them. Germline V gives CDR1 MRHNA, CDR2 SNTAGT. This CDR3 is 14 amino acids long. CDR3 DNA sequence: TGTGCCAGCAAGCCTGTACAGGGAAGTGCTGAAGCTTTCTTT. Encoded protein: CASKPVQGSAEAFF.

This clonotype was seen repeatedly, ten times or more. V and J are TRBV5-1 and TRBJ1-6; 9 bases are a match to TRBD1. In germline, CDR1 is SGHRS, CDR2 YFSETQ. The trim removed 4 bases at V and 7 bases at J, leaving 6 bases unmatched. The CDR3 is 15 amino acids. The CDR3 nucleotides are TGCGCCAGCAGCCTCCGACAGGGGGACAATTCACCCCTCCACTTT. This codes for CASSLRQGDNSPLHF.

This clonotype was detected many times. V and J are TRBV7-3 and TRBJ1-2, with 10 bases fitting TRBD1. Losses at the gene ends were 4 bases for V and 4 bases for J; bases not matched to a gene: 6. CDR3 size: 15 residues. CDR1 and CDR2 (germline): SGHTA, FQGTGA. CDR3 region: CASSSTGGAIYGYTF. In nucleotides, the CDR3 is TGTGCCAGCAGCTCGACAGGGGGCGCGATCTATGGCTACACCTTC.

Worth noting for this clonotype: This clone may be a read error of a much larger clone one base away. The chain couples TRBV5-1 to TRBJ2-5; 8 bases are a match to TRBD1. The CDR3 consists of 15 residues. Germline V gene lookup returns CDR1 SGHRS and CDR2 YFSETQ. The V segment lost 7 bases and the J segment 4 bases; nucleotides outside the gene matches: 12. The CDR3 DNA reads as TGCGCCAGCGGCACCCGGACAGGGTCAGGAGAGACCCAGTACTTC. This codes for CASGTRTGSGETQYF. Full variable domain (rest looked up from reference TRBV5-1 and TRBJ2-5): KAGVTQTPRYLIKTRGQQVTLSCSPISGHRSVSWYQQTPGQGLQFLFEYFSETQRNKGNFPGRFSGRQFSNSRSEMNVSTLELGDSALYLCASGTRTGSGETQYFGPGTRLLVL.